The subject of this entry is one T cell receptor beta chain. CDR1 and CDR2 from the germline V gene are SEHNR and FQNEAQ (reference sequence). Trimming removed 2 bases at V and 6 bases at J, with 8 bases between. There are 13 residues in the CDR3. This entry comes from a study of control samples from healthy donors and cancer patients. Using immunoSEQ multiplex PCR, the repertoire was profiled, and TCRdb retains in-frame clones only, with some absent. The sample shows 90,000 to 150,000 clones, more than 75% of them seen only once. This sequence was found in a man aged 25-40 years in good health. V gene TRBV7-9 combines with J gene TRBJ2-1; D call uncertain. Sequencing used blood. The CDR3 coding sequence is TGTGCCAGCAGCTTAACCCCATCCAATGAGCAGTTCTTC. Translated: CASSLTPSNEQFF.